Sequencing of this T cell receptor beta chain was carried out in a study of blood T cell repertoires in COVID-19. CDR3 size: 14 residues. V was shortened by 5 bases and J by 6 bases, with 14 bases between the two germline ends. Germline V lookup: CDR1 SGHVS, CDR2 FQNEAQ. The data were produced by immunoSEQ multiplex PCR, yet TCRdb's version contains in-frame clones alone and is incomplete. Here the sample spans roughly 180,000 clones, over 70% being singletons. Those enrolled in Seattle joined during active infection and were followed longitudinally afterward. The chain recombines TRBV7-8 with TRBJ1-5; D may be TRBD1 (5 bases). The sample taken for sequencing was peripheral blood. The source is a woman aged 40-49 years with COVID-19, enrolled during active disease. The DNA for the CDR3 is TGTGCCAGCAGCCTCGGGGGGTTGGGTCAGCCCCAGCATTTT. Its translation is CASSLGGLGQPQHF.